This TCR beta chain appears in the sequencing data of a study of early T cells in non-severe SARS-CoV-2 infection. Whole-study context: With bulk RNA from unsorted whole blood as input, sequencing yielded unpaired chains.

In the library, individual cDNA molecules carried attached unique molecular identifiers. TCRdb called the 5' RACE reads again in MiXCR, with one record for every CDR3 protein. This table holds fewer than 100,000 distinct CDR3 sequences, roughly 9.6% found once. A remark on this clonotype: No antigen is known for it.

Germline V gives CDR1 MNHNS, CDR2 SASEGT. Trimming shortened V by 2 bases and J by 0 bases, and 14 bases separated the two germline ends. CDR3 length: 16 residues. Study observations and caveats: Missing private and CD4 specificities, VDJdb matching favored anti-spike CD8 responses.

The chain carries TRBV6-1 and TRBJ2-7; D might be TRBD1 (6 bases). The clonotype comes from an adult who was a healthcare worker with PCR-confirmed SARS-CoV-2 infection or an uninfected control (not recorded which). What was sequenced was whole blood. CDR3 nucleotide sequence: TGTGCCAGCAGTGAAAGACCGGACAGTTACTCCTACGAGCAGTACTTC. Translation gives CASSERPDSYSYEQYF.